A single sample is the source of the 4 T cell receptor beta chains below, sequenced in a study of shared clonotypes between healthy human individuals. CD45RO-negative, CCR7-positively selected cells formed the naive CD8 fraction, excluding terminally differentiated effector memory CD45RA+ cells. Sequencing used immunoSEQ multiplex PCR; TCRdb keeps in-frame clones, though not all of them. The sample has over 2 million clones; roughly 95% are singletons. The material sequenced was naive CD8+ T cells sorted from blood. The receptors stem from a man younger than 30 in good health.

As DNA, the CDR3 is TGTGCCAGTAGTCTCCCGGGACAGCAGAATTATGGCTACACCTTC. It codes for CASSLPGQQNYGYTF. The chain recombines TRBV19 with TRBJ1-2, with TRBD1 identical over 7 bases. Germline CDR1 LNHDA, CDR2 SQIVND (reference sequence). J lost 5 bases, V lost 5 bases, and 11 bases had no gene match. The CDR3 sequence is 15 residues long.

This rearrangement joins TRBV6-1 to TRBJ2-7; D could derive from TRBD1 or TRBD2 (6 bases each). Trimming cost V 7 bases and J 7 bases, with 11 bases left between them. Germline CDR1 and CDR2: MNHNS and SASEGT. The CDR3 extends over 11 amino acids. The CDR3 loop reads CASKEGGEQYF. CDR3 sequence (DNA): TGTGCCAGCAAAGAAGGGGGGGAGCAGTACTTC.

A note on this clone: The same CDR3 also results from other DNA sequences found in this sample. The genes are TRBV28 and TRBJ2-3; D gene ambiguous. Between the trimmed V and J ends, which lost 3 bases and 1 base, there was a span of 5 bases. The V gene's germline CDR1 is MDHEN and CDR2 SYDVKM. The CDR3 covers 13 residues. CDR3 nucleotide sequence: TGTGCCAGCAGTTTTCGTGGCACAGATACGCAGTATTTT. This translates into CASSFRGTDTQYF.

The chain uses TRBV6-5 and TRBJ1-4; D is uncertain. The CDR3 is 13 amino acids. Germline V CDR1 and CDR2: MNHEY, SVGAGI. V gave up 0 bases and J gave up 12 bases, with 11 bases separating them. CDR3 residues: CASSYSRREELFF. In DNA, the CDR3 is TGTGCCAGCAGTTACTCCCGACGTGAGGAACTGTTTTTT.